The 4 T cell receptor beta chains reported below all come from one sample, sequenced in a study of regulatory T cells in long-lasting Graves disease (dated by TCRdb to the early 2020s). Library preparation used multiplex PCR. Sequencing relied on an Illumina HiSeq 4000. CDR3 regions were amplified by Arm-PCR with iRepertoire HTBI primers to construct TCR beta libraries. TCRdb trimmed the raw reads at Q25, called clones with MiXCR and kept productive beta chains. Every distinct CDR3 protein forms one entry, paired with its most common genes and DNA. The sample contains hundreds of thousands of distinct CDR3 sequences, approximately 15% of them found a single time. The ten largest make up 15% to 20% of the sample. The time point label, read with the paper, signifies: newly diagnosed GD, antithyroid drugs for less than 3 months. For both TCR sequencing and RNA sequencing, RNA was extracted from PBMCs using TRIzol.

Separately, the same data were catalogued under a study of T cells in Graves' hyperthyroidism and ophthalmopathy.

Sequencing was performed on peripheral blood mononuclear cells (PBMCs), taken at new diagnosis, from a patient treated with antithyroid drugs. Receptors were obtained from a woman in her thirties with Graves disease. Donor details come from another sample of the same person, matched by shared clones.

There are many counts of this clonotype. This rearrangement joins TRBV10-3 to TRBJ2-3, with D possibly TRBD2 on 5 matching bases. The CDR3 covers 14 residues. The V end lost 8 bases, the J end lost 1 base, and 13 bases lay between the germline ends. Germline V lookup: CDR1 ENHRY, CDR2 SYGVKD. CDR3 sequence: CAIEEGFGTDTQYF. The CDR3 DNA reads TGTGCCATCGAAGAGGGTTTCGGCACAGATACGCAGTATTTT.

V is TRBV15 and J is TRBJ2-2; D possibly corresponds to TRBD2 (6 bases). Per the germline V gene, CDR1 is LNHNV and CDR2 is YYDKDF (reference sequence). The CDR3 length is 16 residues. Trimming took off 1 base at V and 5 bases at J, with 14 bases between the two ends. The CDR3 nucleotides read TGTGCCACCAGCAGAGGGGGGACCGGAGGGACCGGGGAGCTGTTTTTT. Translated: CATSRGGTGGTGELFF.

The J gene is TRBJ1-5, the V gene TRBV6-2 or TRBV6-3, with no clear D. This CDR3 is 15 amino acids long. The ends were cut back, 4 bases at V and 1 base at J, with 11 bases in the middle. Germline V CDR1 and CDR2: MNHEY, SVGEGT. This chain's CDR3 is CASSLDLRSNQPQHF. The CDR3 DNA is TGTGCCAGCAGTTTGGACTTGAGGAGCAATCAGCCCCAGCATTTT.

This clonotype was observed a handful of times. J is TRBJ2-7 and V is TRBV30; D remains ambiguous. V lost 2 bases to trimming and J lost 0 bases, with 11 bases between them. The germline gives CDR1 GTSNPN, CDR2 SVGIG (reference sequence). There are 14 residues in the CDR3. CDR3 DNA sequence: TGTGCCTGGAGTTGGAACATCCCCTCCTACGAGCAGTACTTC. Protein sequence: CAWSWNIPSYEQYF.